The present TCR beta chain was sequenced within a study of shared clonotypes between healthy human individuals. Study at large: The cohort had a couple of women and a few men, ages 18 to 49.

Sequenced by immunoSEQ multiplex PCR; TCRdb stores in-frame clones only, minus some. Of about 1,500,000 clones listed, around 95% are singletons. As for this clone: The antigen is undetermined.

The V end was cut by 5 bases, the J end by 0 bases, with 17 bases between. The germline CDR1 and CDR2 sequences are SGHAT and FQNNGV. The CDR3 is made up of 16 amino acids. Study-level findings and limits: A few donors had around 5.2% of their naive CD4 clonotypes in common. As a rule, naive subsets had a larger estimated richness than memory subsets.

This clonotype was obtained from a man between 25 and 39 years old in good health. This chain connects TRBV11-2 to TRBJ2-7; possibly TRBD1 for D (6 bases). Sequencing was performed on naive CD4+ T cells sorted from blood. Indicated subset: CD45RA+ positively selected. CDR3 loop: CASSKTGSRGSYEQYF. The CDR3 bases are TGTGCCAGCAGCAAAACAGGGAGCAGAGGCTCCTACGAGCAGTACTTC. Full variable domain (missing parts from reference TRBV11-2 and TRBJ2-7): EAGVAQSPRYKIIEKRQSVAFWCNPISGHATLYWYQQILGQGPKLLIQFQNNGVVDDSQLPKDRFSAERLKGVDSTLKIQPAKLEDSAVYLCASSKTGSRGSYEQYFGPGTRLTVT.